The sequence of this T cell receptor beta chain was determined in a study of CD8+ T cells in alopecia areata. Study information: The authors scored treated patients' severity by affected scalp percentage. Points from the study as a whole: Lesional scalp, notably in alopecia totalis/universalis, had clonality above that of normal scalp. For patients receiving tofacitinib, scalp clonality and expanded CD8+ clones among the top 100 significantly decreased.

Sequencing relied on a cDNA template that was reverse transcribed from extracted RNA. Here immunoSEQ multiplex PCR was the method, and the copy in TCRdb shows in-frame clones only, minus some. Among 150,000 to 200,000 clones listed, approximately 67% were seen once. Treatment in this sample: oral pan-JAK inhibitor, 5-10 mg twice daily. Researchers gathered lesional scalp punch biopsies and peripheral blood from patients with alopecia areata. This clone was seen once. Its target is not known. J was trimmed by 3 bases and V by 2 bases; bases with no gene match: 4. CDR1 and CDR2 from the germline V gene are SNHLY and FYNNEI. CDR3 length: 16 residues.

The sample in question was CD4+ T cells sorted from blood, obtained around week 49, from a patient treated with tofacitinib. V and J are TRBV2 and TRBJ2-3; 11 bases line up with TRBD2. The TCR was taken from a human donor with alopecia areata. The CDR3 DNA reads as TGTGCCAGCAGTGAACCCCTAGCGGGGGGTACAGATACGCAGTATTTT. Residues: CASSEPLAGGTDTQYF.